These T cell receptor beta chains were read from a single sample in a study of CXCR3-negative and CXCR3-positive naive CD8 T cells. For each CDR3 protein, TCRdb gives one entry from its re-call of the 5' RACE reads, without DNA. This repertoire includes under 8,000 distinct CDR3 sequences. Sequenced input: naive CXCR3- CD8+ T cells from blood. These receptors came from a human donor in good health. Some clones in this sample may be carry-over from other donors' samples. The CDR3 runs from the conserved cysteine through the conserved F or W. Fields, in order: V gene, J gene, clone size, CDR3 length, CDR3 protein. Only part of the rows carry a size: once, few, many, or a class if the clone is expanded.

V gene: TRBV13
J gene: TRBJ2-7
clone size: -
CDR3 length: 13
CDR3 protein: CASSLTASYEQYF

V gene: TRBV12-3/TRBV12-4
J gene: TRBJ2-3
clone size: medium-sized
CDR3 length: 13
CDR3 protein: CASSLPEANTQYF

V gene: TRBV9
J gene: TRBJ2-5
clone size: medium-sized
CDR3 length: 13
CDR3 protein: CASSVAGQETQYF

V gene: TRBV29-1
J gene: TRBJ2-5
clone size: -
CDR3 length: 11
CDR3 protein: CSVERNQPQYF

V gene: TRBV28
J gene: TRBJ1-4
clone size: medium-sized
CDR3 length: 14
CDR3 protein: CASSFRGANEKLFF

V gene: TRBV11-1
J gene: TRBJ2-1
clone size: -
CDR3 length: 12
CDR3 protein: CASIGRNNEQFF

V gene: TRBV19
J gene: TRBJ2-1
clone size: -
CDR3 length: 14
CDR3 protein: CATLSGTTYNEQFF

V gene: TRBV28
J gene: TRBJ2-3
clone size: medium-sized
CDR3 length: 17
CDR3 protein: CASSLVSSGIRQDTQYF

V gene: TRBV28
J gene: TRBJ2-1
clone size: medium-sized
CDR3 length: 19
CDR3 protein: CASSLSPLTSGSPYNEQFF

V gene: TRBV5-1
J gene: TRBJ2-6
clone size: -
CDR3 length: 18
CDR3 protein: CASSLDPGQISGANVLTF

V gene: TRBV5-1
J gene: TRBJ2-2
clone size: -
CDR3 length: 14
CDR3 protein: CASSSSPETGELFF

V gene: TRBV9
J gene: TRBJ1-1
clone size: -
CDR3 length: 13
CDR3 protein: CASSRTGSAEAFF

V gene: TRBV28
J gene: TRBJ2-7
clone size: medium-sized
CDR3 length: 16
CDR3 protein: CASSHPRRRANYEQYF

V gene: TRBV21-1
J gene: TRBJ2-5
clone size: -
CDR3 length: 14
CDR3 protein: CASSNDGVQETQYF

V gene: TRBV12-3/TRBV12-4
J gene: TRBJ2-4
clone size: -
CDR3 length: 16
CDR3 protein: CASSLRAGEGKNIQYF

V gene: TRBV11-2
J gene: TRBJ2-1
clone size: medium-sized
CDR3 length: 16
CDR3 protein: CASSLAGRAIYNEQFF

V gene: TRBV7-9
J gene: TRBJ1-1
clone size: medium-sized
CDR3 length: 15
CDR3 protein: CASSSTTGRDIEAFF

V gene: TRBV19
J gene: TRBJ1-5
clone size: -
CDR3 length: 13
CDR3 protein: CASSIARNQPQHF

V gene: TRBV4-1
J gene: TRBJ1-5
clone size: -
CDR3 length: 14
CDR3 protein: CASSPTGGYQPQHF

V gene: TRBV29-1
J gene: TRBJ1-2
clone size: medium-sized
CDR3 length: 14
CDR3 protein: CSVLRTGANYGYTF

V gene: TRBV29-1
J gene: TRBJ2-5
clone size: -
CDR3 length: 15
CDR3 protein: CSVFLPSGLGETQYF

V gene: TRBV20-1
J gene: TRBJ2-7
clone size: medium-sized
CDR3 length: 13
CDR3 protein: CSASSGTSYEQYF

V gene: TRBV6-5
J gene: TRBJ2-7
clone size: medium-sized
CDR3 length: 13
CDR3 protein: CASSYSGSYEQYF

V gene: TRBV5-1
J gene: TRBJ2-1
clone size: medium-sized
CDR3 length: 16
CDR3 protein: CASSHRLAGDNNEQFF

V gene: TRBV5-1
J gene: TRBJ1-2
clone size: -
CDR3 length: 15
CDR3 protein: CASSWGMSEGYGYTF

V gene: TRBV6-6
J gene: TRBJ2-5
clone size: medium-sized
CDR3 length: 16
CDR3 protein: CASSPDRSQPQETQYF

V gene: TRBV3-1
J gene: TRBJ1-2
clone size: -
CDR3 length: 15
CDR3 protein: CASSHPSAGHYGYTF

V gene: TRBV29-1
J gene: TRBJ2-1
clone size: medium-sized
CDR3 length: 13
CDR3 protein: CSVERTPYNEQFF

V gene: TRBV29-1
J gene: TRBJ1-2
clone size: -
CDR3 length: 11
CDR3 protein: CSVRDIYGYTF

V gene: TRBV29-1
J gene: TRBJ2-7
clone size: medium-sized
CDR3 length: 15
CDR3 protein: CSVEGDAGNPYEQYF

V gene: TRBV7-3
J gene: TRBJ1-1
clone size: -
CDR3 length: 15
CDR3 protein: CASSLIRRGITEAFF

V gene: TRBV5-1
J gene: TRBJ2-1
clone size: -
CDR3 length: 16
CDR3 protein: CASSLAGAIADNEQFF

V gene: TRBV6-2/TRBV6-3
J gene: TRBJ2-1
clone size: -
CDR3 length: 13
CDR3 protein: CASSYSNHNEQFF

V gene: TRBV2
J gene: TRBJ2-7
clone size: medium-sized
CDR3 length: 15
CDR3 protein: CASSEGAASAYEQYF

V gene: TRBV4-1
J gene: TRBJ2-2
clone size: -
CDR3 length: 19
CDR3 protein: CASSQRPPTGLTNTGELFF

V gene: TRBV11-2
J gene: TRBJ2-7
clone size: -
CDR3 length: 14
CDR3 protein: CAIPNGGAAYEQYF

V gene: TRBV11-2
J gene: TRBJ2-5
clone size: -
CDR3 length: 15
CDR3 protein: CASSTGDTFQETQYF

V gene: TRBV4-1
J gene: TRBJ1-6
clone size: -
CDR3 length: 16
CDR3 protein: CASSQDPGQGGSPLHF

V gene: TRBV12-5
J gene: TRBJ2-1
clone size: -
CDR3 length: 13
CDR3 protein: CASGLDVFNEQFF

V gene: TRBV25-1
J gene: TRBJ1-2
clone size: -
CDR3 length: 12
CDR3 protein: CASSDRYYGYTF

V gene: TRBV29-1
J gene: TRBJ2-1
clone size: medium-sized
CDR3 length: 12
CDR3 protein: CSVEGDPNEQFF

V gene: TRBV28
J gene: TRBJ2-3
clone size: -
CDR3 length: 13
CDR3 protein: CASSFAVTDTQYF

V gene: TRBV6-5
J gene: TRBJ2-7
clone size: -
CDR3 length: 13
CDR3 protein: CASSYGTDYEQYF

V gene: TRBV29-1
J gene: TRBJ2-7
clone size: medium-sized
CDR3 length: 11
CDR3 protein: CSVRRGPEQYF

V gene: TRBV28
J gene: TRBJ1-2
clone size: medium-sized
CDR3 length: 15
CDR3 protein: CASSPLRGSGYGYTF

V gene: TRBV29-1
J gene: TRBJ2-1
clone size: -
CDR3 length: 12
CDR3 protein: CSVEDGSGEQFF

V gene: TRBV20-1
J gene: TRBJ2-1
clone size: -
CDR3 length: 14
CDR3 protein: CSASPSGYYNEQFF

V gene: TRBV29-1
J gene: TRBJ2-7
clone size: medium-sized
CDR3 length: 15
CDR3 protein: CSVGPLGGRSYEQYF

V gene: TRBV9
J gene: TRBJ2-1
clone size: -
CDR3 length: 16
CDR3 protein: CASSPPTSGVYNEQFF

V gene: TRBV6-5
J gene: TRBJ2-1
clone size: -
CDR3 length: 16
CDR3 protein: CASSLSRGAPLNEQFF

V gene: TRBV3-1
J gene: TRBJ2-1
clone size: -
CDR3 length: 16
CDR3 protein: CASSQGRLAAHNEQFF

V gene: TRBV10-1
J gene: TRBJ2-1
clone size: medium-sized
CDR3 length: 15
CDR3 protein: CASSEATGTPDEQFF

V gene: TRBV9
J gene: TRBJ2-7
clone size: medium-sized
CDR3 length: 14
CDR3 protein: CASSVAEGSYEQYF

V gene: TRBV20-1
J gene: TRBJ2-1
clone size: -
CDR3 length: 14
CDR3 protein: CSVTPGGSYNEQFF